Sequencing of this T cell receptor beta chain was carried out in a study of blood T cell repertoires in COVID-19. TCRdb's table, derived via immunoSEQ multiplex PCR, lists solely in-frame clones and lacks some. The table includes around 150,000 clones, roughly 90% detected once. In germline, CDR1 is SGHAT, CDR2 FQNNGV. Trimming took 4 bases from V and 4 from J, leaving 8 bases between them. The CDR3 consists of 12 residues. V and J are TRBV11-2 and TRBJ2-7, with a possible D match to TRBD1 (5 bases). The sequence was obtained from a woman between 50 and 59 years old who had recovered from COVID-19. Sequenced input: PBMCs or T cells enriched from blood (not recorded which). For the CDR3, the DNA is TGTGCCAGCAGCTCGACAGTATACGAGCAGTACTTC. Its protein is CASSSTVYEQYF.